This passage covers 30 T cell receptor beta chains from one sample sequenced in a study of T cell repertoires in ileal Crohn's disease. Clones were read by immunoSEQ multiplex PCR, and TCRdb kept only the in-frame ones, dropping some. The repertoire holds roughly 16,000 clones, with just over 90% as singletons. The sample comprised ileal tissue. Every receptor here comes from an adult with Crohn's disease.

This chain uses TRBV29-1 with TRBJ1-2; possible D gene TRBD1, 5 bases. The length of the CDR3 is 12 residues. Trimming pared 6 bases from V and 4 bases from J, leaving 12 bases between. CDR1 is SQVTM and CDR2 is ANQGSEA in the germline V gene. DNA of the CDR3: TGCAGCGTGGGACTAGGTATCTATGGCTACACCTTC. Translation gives CSVGLGIYGYTF.

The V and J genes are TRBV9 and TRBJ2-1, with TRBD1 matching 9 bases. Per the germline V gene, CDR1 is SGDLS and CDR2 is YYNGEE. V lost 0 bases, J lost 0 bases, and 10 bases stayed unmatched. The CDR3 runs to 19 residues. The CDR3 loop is CASSVDRGPPSLSYNEQFF. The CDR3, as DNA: TGTGCCAGCAGCGTAGACAGGGGGCCTCCCTCCCTCTCCTACAATGAGCAGTTCTTC.

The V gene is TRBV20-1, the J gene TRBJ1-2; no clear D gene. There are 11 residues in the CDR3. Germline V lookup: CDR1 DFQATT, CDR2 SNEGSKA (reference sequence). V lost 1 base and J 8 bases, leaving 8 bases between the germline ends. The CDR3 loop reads CSARVPAGYTF. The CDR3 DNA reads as TGCAGTGCTAGAGTTCCAGCGGGCTACACCTTC.

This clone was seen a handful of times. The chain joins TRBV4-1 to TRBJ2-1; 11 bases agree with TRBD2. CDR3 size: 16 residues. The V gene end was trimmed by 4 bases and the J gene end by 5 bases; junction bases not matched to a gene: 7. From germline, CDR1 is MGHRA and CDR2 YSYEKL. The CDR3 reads CASSPIAGGPNNEQFF. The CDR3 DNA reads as TGCGCCAGCAGCCCGATAGCGGGGGGGCCGAACAATGAGCAGTTCTTC.

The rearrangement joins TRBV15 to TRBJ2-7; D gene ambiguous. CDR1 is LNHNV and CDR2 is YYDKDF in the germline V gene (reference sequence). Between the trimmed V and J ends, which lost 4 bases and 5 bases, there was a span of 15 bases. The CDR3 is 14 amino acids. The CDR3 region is CATSKIINPDEQYF. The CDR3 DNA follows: TGTGCCACCAGCAAAATAATAAACCCAGACGAGCAGTACTTC.

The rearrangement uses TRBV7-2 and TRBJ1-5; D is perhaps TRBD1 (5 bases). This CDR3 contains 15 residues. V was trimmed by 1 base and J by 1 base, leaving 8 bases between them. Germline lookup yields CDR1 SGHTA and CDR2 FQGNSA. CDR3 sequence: CASSLGAGSNQPQHF. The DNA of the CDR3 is TGTGCCAGCAGCTTAGGGGCAGGGAGCAATCAGCCCCAGCATTTT. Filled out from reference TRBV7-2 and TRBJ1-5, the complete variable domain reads GAGVSQSPSNKVTEKGKDVELRCDPISGHTALYWYRQSLGQGLEFLIYFQGNSAPDKSGLPSDRFSAERTGGSVSTLTIQRTQQEDSAVYLCASSLGAGSNQPQHFGDGTRLSIL.

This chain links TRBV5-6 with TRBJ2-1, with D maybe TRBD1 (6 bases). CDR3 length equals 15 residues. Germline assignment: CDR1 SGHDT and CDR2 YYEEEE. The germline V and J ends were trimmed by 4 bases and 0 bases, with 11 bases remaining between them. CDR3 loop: CASSPGDISYNEQFF. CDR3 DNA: TGTGCCAGCAGCCCAGGGGACATCTCCTACAATGAGCAGTTCTTC.

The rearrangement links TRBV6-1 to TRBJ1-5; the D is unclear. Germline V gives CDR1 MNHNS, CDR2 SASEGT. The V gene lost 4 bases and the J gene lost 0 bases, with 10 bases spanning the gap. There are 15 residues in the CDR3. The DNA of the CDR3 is TGTGCCAGCAGTGTTCTGGAGGGTAGCAATCAGCCCCAGCATTTT. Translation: CASSVLEGSNQPQHF.

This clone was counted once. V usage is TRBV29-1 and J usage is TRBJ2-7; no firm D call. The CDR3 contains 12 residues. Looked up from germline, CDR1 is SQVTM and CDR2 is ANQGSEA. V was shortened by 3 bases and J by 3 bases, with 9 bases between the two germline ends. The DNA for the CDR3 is TGCAGCGTTGAGCTTCAGGACTACGAGCAGTACTTC. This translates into CSVELQDYEQYF.

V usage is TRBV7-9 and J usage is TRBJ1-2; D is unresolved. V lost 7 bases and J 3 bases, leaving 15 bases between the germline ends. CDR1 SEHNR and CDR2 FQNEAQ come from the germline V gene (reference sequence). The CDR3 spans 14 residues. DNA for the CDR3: TGTGCCAGCACCGTATCGGCGGGTGACTATGGCTACACCTTC. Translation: CASTVSAGDYGYTF.

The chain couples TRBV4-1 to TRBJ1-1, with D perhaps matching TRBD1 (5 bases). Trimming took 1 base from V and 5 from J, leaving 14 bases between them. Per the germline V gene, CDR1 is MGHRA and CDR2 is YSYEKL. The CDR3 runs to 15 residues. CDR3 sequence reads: CASSQAWAGRTEAFF. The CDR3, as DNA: TGCGCCAGCAGCCAAGCTTGGGCAGGGAGGACTGAAGCTTTCTTT.

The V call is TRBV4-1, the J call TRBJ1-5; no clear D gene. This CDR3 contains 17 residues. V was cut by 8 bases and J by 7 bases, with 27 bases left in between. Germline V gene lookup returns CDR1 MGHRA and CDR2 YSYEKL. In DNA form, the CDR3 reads TGCGCCAGCGGGGAGGGAGGTTCCCAGTTCATAACCCAGCCCCAGCATTTT. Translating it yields CASGEGGSQFITQPQHF.

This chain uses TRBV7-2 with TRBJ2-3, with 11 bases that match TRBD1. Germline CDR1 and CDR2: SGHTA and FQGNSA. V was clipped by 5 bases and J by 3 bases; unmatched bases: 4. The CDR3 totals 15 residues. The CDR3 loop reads CASSLDRGRTDTQYF. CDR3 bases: TGTGCCAGCAGCCTGGACAGGGGGCGAACAGATACGCAGTATTTT. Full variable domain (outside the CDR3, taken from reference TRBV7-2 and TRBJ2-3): GAGVSQSPSNKVTEKGKDVELRCDPISGHTALYWYRQSLGQGLEFLIYFQGNSAPDKSGLPSDRFSAERTGGSVSTLTIQRTQQEDSAVYLCASSLDRGRTDTQYFGPGTRLTVL.

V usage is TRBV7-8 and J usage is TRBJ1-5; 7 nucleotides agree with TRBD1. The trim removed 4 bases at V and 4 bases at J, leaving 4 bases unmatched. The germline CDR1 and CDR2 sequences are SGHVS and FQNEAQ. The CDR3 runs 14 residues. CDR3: CASSYGQVNQPQHF. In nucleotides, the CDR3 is TGTGCCAGCAGCTATGGACAGGTTAATCAGCCCCAGCATTTT.

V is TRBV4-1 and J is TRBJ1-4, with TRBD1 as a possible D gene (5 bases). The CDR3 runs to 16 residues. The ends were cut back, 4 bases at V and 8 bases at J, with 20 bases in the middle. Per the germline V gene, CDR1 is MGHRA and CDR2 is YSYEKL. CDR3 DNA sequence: TGCGCCAGCAGCCTTTCTTGGGGGGGTCTAGACGAAAAACTGTTTTTT. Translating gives CASSLSWGGLDEKLFF.

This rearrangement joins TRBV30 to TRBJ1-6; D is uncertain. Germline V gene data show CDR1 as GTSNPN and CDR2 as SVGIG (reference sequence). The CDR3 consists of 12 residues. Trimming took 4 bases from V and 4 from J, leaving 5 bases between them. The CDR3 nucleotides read TGTGCCTGGAACAGTTATAATTCACCCCTCCACTTT. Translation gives CAWNSYNSPLHF.

The chain's CDR3 is CASSGNSNQPQHF. The CDR3 DNA reads TGTGCCAGCAGCGGCAATAGCAATCAGCCCCAGCATTTT. The V and J genes are TRBV7-6 and TRBJ1-5, with D uncertain. The CDR3 runs 13 residues. The germline CDR1 and CDR2 sequences are SGHVS and FNYEAQ. V lost 5 bases, J lost 0 bases, and 5 bases lay in between. The whole variable domain, filled in from reference TRBV7-6 and TRBJ1-5, reads GAGVSQSPRYKVTKRGQDVALRCDPISGHVSLYWYRQALGQGPEFLTYFNYEAQQDKSGLPNDRFSAERPEGSISTLTIQRTEQRDSAMYRCASSGNSNQPQHFGDGTRLSIL.

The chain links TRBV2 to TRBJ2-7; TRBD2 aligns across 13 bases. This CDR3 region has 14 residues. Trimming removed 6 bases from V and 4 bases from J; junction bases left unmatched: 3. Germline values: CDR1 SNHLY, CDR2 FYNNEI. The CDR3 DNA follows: TGTGCCAGCAGGGGACTAGCGGGACGTTACGAGCAGTACTTC. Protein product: CASRGLAGRYEQYF. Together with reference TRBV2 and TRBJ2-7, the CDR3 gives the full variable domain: EPEVTQTPSHQVTQMGQEVILRCVPISNHLYFYWYRQILGQKVEFLVSFYNNEISEKSEIFDDQFSVERPDGSNFTLKIRSTKLEDSAMYFCASRGLAGRYEQYFGPGTRLTVT.

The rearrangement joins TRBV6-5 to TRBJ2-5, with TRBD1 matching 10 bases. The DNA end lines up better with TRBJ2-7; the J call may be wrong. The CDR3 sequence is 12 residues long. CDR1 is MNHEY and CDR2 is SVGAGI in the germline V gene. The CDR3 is CASGTGDHEQYF. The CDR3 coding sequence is TGTGCCAGCGGGACAGGGGACCACGAGCAGTACTTC.

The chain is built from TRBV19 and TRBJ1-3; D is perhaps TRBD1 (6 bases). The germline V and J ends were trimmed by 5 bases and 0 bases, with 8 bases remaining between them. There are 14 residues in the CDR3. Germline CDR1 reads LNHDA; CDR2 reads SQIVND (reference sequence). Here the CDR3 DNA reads TGTGCCAGTAGTGCAGGGGTCTCTGGAAACACCATATATTTT. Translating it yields CASSAGVSGNTIYF.

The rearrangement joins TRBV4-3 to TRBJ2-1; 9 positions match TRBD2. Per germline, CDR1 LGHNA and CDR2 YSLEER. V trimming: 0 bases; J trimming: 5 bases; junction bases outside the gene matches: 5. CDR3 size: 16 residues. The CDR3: CASSQDSGGRNNEQFF. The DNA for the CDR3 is TGCGCCAGCAGCCAAGATAGCGGGGGCCGAAACAATGAGCAGTTCTTC.

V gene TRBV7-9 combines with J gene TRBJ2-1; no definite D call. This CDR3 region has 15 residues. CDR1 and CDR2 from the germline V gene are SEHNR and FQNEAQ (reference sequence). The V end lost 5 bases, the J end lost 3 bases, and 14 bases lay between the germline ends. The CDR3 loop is CASSNSRRFYNEQFF. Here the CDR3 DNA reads TGTGCCAGCAGCAACTCGCGGCGGTTCTACAATGAGCAGTTCTTC.

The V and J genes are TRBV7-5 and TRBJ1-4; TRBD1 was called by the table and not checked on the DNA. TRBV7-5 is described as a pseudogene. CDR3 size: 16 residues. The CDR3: CARSLRDRGRDEKLFF. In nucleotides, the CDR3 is TGTGCCAGAAGCCTCCGGGACAGGGGGCGGGATGAAAAACTGTTTTTT.

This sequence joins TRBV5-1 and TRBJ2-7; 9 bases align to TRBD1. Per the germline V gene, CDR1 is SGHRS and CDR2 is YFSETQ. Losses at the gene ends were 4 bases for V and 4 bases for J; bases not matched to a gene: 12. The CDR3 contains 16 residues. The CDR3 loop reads CASSAGPPGQGYEQYF. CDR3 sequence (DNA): TGCGCCAGCAGCGCGGGACCCCCCGGACAGGGGTACGAGCAGTACTTC.

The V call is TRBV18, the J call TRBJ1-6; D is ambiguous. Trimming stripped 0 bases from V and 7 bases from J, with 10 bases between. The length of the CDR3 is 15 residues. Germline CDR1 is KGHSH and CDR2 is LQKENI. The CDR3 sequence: CASSPPEGSNSPLHF. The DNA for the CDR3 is TGTGCCAGCTCACCACCGGAGGGTTCCAATTCACCCCTCCACTTT.

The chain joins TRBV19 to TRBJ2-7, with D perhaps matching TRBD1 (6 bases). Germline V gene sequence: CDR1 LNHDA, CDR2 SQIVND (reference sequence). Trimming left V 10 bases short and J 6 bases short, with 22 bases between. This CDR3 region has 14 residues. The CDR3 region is CATSPGQGWFEQYF. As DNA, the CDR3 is TGTGCCACCTCGCCCGGGCAGGGGTGGTTCGAGCAGTACTTC.

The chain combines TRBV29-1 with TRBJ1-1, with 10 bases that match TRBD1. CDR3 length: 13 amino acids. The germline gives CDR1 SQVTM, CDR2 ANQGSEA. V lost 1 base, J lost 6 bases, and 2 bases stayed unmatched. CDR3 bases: TGCAGCGTTGAAGCAGGGACAGGGGCTGAAGCTTTCTTT. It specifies CSVEAGTGAEAFF.

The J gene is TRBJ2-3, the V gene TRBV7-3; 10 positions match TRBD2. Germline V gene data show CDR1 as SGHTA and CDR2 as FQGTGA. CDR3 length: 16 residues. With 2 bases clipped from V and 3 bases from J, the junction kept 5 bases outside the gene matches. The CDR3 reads CASSLRPSGGTDTQYF. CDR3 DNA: TGTGCCAGCAGCTTACGCCCTAGCGGGGGAACAGATACGCAGTATTTT.

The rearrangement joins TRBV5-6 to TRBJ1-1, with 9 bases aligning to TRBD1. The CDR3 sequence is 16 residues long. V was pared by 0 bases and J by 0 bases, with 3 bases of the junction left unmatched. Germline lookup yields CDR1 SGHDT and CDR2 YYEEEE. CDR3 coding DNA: TGTGCCAGCAGCTTGGAGGGACAGGGACTGAACACTGAAGCTTTCTTT. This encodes CASSLEGQGLNTEAFF.

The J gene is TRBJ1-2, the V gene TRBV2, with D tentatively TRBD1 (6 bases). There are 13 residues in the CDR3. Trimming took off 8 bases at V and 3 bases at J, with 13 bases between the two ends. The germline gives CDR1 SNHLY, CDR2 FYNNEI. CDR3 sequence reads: CASWNRADYGYTF. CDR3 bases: TGTGCCAGCTGGAACAGGGCGGACTATGGCTACACCTTC.